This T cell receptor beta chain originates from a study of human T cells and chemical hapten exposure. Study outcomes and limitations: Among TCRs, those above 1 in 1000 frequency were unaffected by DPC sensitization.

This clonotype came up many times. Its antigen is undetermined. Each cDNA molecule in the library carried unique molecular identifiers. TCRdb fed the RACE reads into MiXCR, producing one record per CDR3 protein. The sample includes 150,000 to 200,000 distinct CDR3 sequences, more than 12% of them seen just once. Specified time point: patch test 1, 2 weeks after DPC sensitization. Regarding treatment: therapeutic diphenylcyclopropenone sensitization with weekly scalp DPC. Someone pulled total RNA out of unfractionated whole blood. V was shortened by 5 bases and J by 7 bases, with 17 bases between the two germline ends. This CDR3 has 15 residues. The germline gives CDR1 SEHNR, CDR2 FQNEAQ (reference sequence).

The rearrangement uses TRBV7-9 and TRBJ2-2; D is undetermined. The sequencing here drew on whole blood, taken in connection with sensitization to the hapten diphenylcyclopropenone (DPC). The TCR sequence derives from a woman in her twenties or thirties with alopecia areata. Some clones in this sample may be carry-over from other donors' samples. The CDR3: CASSLKDALGGELFF. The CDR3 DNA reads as TGTGCCAGCAGCCTCAAAGACGCGCTAGGCGGGGAGCTGTTTTTT.